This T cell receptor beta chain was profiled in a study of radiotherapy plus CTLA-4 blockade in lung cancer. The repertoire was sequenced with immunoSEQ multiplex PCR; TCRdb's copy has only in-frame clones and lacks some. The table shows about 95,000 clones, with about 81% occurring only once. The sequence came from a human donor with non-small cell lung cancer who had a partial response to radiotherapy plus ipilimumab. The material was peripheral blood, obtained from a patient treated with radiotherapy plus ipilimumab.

CDR3 region: CSVDRGRMTGDTQYF. CDR3 coding DNA: TGCAGCGTCGACAGGGGGCGCATGACAGGAGATACGCAGTATTTT. This chain uses TRBV29-1 with TRBJ2-3; 10 positions agree with TRBD1. CDR3 length equals 15 residues. Germline loops: CDR1 SQVTM, CDR2 ANQGSEA. V shed 6 bases and J 5 bases; nucleotides not matched to a gene: 11.